This T cell receptor (beta chain) originates from a study of CD8+ T cells in alopecia areata (dated by TCRdb to 2017 to 2018). Context from the whole study: Treated patients were enrolled in an open-label pilot trial of oral tofacitinib, 5 to 10 mg twice daily, for moderate-to-severe alopecia areata. Scalp tissue and sorted CD4+ and CD8+ peripheral blood T cells from patchy and totalis/universalis alopecia areata patients and from healthy controls were covered by human TCRbeta sequencing. Scalp clonality was compared across normal scalp (n=4), patchy alopecia areata scalp (n=8), and alopecia totalis/universalis scalp (n=8). Biopsies were taken from tofacitinib-treated patients at baseline and at 4 and 24 weeks of treatment, and a later scalp biopsy was taken in several of the tofacitinib-treated patients. Tofacitinib was administered for 6 to 18 months, and 6 months of follow-up off drug were then conducted to assess delayed response and recurrence. RNA was obtained with the PAXgene miRNA kit for fixed scalp, the miRNeasy kit for PBMCs, and the RNeasy kit for mouse skin. To study T cell clonal expansion in alopecia areata, the researchers applied high-throughput TCRbeta sequencing to both the C3H/HeJ mouse model and human patients. For the treated patients, the SALT score, which quantifies what percentage of scalp surface area is affected, served as the measure of disease severity. immunoSEQ multiplex PCR using 35 Vbeta forward primers and 13 Jbeta reverse primers was used to amplify TCRbeta CDR3 regions.

A word on this clone: The clone's antigen remains unknown. No quality values exist for individual bases; no much larger clone is one base distant.

General conclusions and limits of the study: Scalp clonality and the number of expanded CD8+ clones among the top 100 scalp clones were significantly decreased by tofacitinib. Because the treated cohort was small and had just a single nonresponder, larger studies are needed to establish links between baseline CD8+ expansion and response. Compared with normal scalp, lesional scalp, particularly in alopecia totalis/universalis, had higher clonality and more expanded CD8+ clones, which suggests antigenic drive. TCR sequences shared between patients were less clear than in mice, possibly partly because of HLA diversity in the patient population. During tofacitinib treatment, many expanded lesional clones stuck around in both scalp and blood, and this persistence may partly explain why relapse happens after treatment is stopped. Scalp TCR repertoire analysis is complicated because resident alphabeta T cells in normal human skin are also sequenced, whereas mouse skin is dominated by gammadelta T cells.

Taken with the paper, the label for time point translates to: about 25 weeks on oral tofacitinib. This specimen's treatment or condition label, per the study, means: oral pan-JAK inhibitor, 5-10 mg twice daily. Lesional scalp punch biopsies and peripheral blood were collected from alopecia areata patients. PBMCs were isolated by density centrifugation and stained for CD3, CD4 and CD8, and CD4+ and CD8+ T cells were sorted on a FACSAria. Libraries came from the immunoSEQ multiplex PCR assay. To provide template for TCR sequencing, every sample had RNA extracted and reverse transcribed into cDNA. First-strand cDNA was synthesized with SuperScript III using a 2:1 mix of oligo-dT and random hexamers. A synthetic immune receptor repertoire was used to gauge amplification bias, and whatever bias remained was removed computationally. Under the source paper's analysis protocol: Raw reads were preprocessed to remove errors, and CDR3 was defined according to IMGT conventions as the region from the conserved cysteine to phenylalanine. Clonality was computed by normalizing Shannon entropy by log2 of the number of productive unique TCRs and subtracting the result from 1. Whether each scalp clone was CD4 or CD8 was inferred by checking scalp TCRbeta sequences against the CD4 and CD8 repertoires from sorted blood. Sourced from immuneACCESS, this table was stored by TCRdb with only in-frame sequences that have V and J called. A share of the clones is absent; for the studies checked, an unresolved V gene accounts for under half, and the remainder has no known explanation. The V and J calls and clone size were taken over from that table, and D and trimming were inferred from the DNA. The sample table contains approximately 190,000 clones; only one count was recorded for about 62% of them. Clones ranked in the top ten supply 5.5% to 6% of the sample.

The receptor comes from a human donor with alopecia areata. The sequences come from CD4+ T cells sorted from blood, collected at week 24, from a patient treated with tofacitinib.

At the DNA level, the sequence is TGTGCCAGCAGCTTAATGGGTCCCGGGGAGCTGTTTTTT. This translates into CASSLMGPGELFF. The chain employs TRBV7-3 and TRBJ2-2; no D gene is confidently identified. The junction shows trimming of 1 base on V and 6 bases on J, plus 6 bases between the germline ends. Per the germline V gene, SGHTA is the CDR1 and FQGTGA is the CDR2. Measured from the cysteine to the phenylalanine, the CDR3 is 13 residues long. CDR3 DNA is the only sequence kept; it has 39 bases, read in frame from the first base.